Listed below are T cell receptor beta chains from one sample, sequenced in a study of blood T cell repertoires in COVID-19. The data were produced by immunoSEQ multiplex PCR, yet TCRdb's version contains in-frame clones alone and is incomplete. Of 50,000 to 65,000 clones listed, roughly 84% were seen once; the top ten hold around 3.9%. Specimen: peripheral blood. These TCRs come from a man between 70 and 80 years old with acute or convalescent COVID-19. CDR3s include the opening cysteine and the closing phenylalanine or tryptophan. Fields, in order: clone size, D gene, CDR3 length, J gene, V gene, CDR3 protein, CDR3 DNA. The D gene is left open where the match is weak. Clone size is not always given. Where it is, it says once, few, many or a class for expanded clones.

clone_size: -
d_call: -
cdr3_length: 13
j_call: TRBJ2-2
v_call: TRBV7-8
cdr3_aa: CASSLREIGELFF
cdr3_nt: TGTGCCAGCAGCCTGAGGGAAATCGGGGAGCTGTTTTTT

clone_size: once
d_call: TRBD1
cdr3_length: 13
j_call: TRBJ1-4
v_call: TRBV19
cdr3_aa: CATGTGGNEKLFF
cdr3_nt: TGTGCCACCGGGACAGGTGGTAATGAAAAACTGTTTTTT

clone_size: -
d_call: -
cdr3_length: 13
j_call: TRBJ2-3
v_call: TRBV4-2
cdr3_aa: CASSQGEIDTQYF
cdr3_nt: TGTGCCAGCAGCCAAGGAGAGATTGATACGCAGTATTTT

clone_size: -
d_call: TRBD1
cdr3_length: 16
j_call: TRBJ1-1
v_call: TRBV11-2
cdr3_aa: CASSGHRGLGNTEAFF
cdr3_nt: TGTGCCAGCAGCGGCCACAGGGGGCTGGGGAACACTGAAGCTTTCTTT

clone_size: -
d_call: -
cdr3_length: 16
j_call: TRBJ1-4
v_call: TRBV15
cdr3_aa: CASRTRSNHGNEKLFF
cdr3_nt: TGTGCCTCGAGGACACGGAGTAACCACGGGAATGAAAAACTGTTTTTT

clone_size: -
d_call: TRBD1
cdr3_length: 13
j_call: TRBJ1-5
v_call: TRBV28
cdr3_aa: CASMQGADQPQHF
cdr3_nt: TGTGCCAGTATGCAGGGGGCGGACCAGCCCCAGCATTTT

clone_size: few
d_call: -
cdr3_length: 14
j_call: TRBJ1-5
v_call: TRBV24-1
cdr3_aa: CATSDSSRFGPQHF
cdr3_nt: TGTGCCACCAGTGACTCTAGCCGGTTTGGCCCCCAGCATTTT

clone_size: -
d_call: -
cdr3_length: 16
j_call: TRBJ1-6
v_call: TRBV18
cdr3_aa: CASSESVPAYNSPLHF
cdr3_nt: TGTGCCAGCTCAGAGTCGGTCCCTGCCTATAATTCACCCCTCCACTTT

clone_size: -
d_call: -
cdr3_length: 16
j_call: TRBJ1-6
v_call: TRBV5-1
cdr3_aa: CASSSGQSSYNSPLHF
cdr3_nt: TGCGCCAGCAGCTCCGGACAGAGCTCCTATAATTCACCCCTCCACTTT

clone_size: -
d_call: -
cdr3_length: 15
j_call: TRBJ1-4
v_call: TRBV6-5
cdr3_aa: CASAIGRQFNEKLFF
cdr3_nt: TGTGCCAGCGCTATAGGGAGGCAGTTTAATGAAAAACTGTTTTTT

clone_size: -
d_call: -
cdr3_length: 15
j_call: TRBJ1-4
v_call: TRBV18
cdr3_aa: CASSRTQGANEKLFF
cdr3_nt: TGTGCCAGCTCACGAACACAGGGTGCTAATGAAAAACTGTTTTTT

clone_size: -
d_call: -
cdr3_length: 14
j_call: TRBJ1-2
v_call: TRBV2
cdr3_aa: CASSGGTFNYGYTF
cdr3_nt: TGTGCCAGCAGTGGTGGGACTTTTAACTATGGCTACACCTTC

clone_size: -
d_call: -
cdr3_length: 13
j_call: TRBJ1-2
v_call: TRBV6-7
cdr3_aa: CARPLAANYGYTF
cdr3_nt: TGTGCCAGACCTCTGGCGGCTAACTATGGCTACACCTTC

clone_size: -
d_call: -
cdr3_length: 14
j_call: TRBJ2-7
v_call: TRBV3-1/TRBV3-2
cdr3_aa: CASSQGQAPYEQYF
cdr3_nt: TGTGCCAGCAGCCAAGGGCAGGCGCCCTACGAGCAGTACTTC

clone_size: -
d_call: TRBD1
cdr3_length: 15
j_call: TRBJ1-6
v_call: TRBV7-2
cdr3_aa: CASSFRDRGNSPLHF
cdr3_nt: TGTGCCAGCAGCTTCCGGGACAGGGGTAATTCACCCCTCCACTTT

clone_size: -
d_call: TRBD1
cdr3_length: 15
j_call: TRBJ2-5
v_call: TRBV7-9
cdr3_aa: CASSLGQGGQETQYF
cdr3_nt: TGTGCCAGCAGCTTGGGACAGGGAGGGCAGGAGACCCAGTACTTC

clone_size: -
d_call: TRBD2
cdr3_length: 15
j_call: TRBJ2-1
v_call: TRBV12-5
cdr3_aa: CASGSSGGGYNEQFF
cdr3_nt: TGTGCTAGTGGTTCCAGCGGGGGAGGATACAATGAGCAGTTCTTC

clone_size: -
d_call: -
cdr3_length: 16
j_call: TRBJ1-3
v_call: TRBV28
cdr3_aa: CASSSPGEWRGNTIYF
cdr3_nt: TGTGCCAGCAGTTCCCCAGGGGAATGGAGAGGAAACACCATATATTTT

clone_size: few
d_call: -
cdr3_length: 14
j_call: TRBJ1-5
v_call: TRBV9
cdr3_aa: CASSGSAPNQPQHF
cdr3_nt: TGTGCCAGCAGCGGCAGTGCTCCCAATCAGCCCCAGCATTTT

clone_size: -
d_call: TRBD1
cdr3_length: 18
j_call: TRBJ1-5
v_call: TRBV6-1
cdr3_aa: CASSETGERQYSNQPQHF
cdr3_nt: TGTGCCAGCAGTGAGACAGGGGAACGACAGTATAGCAATCAGCCCCAGCATTTT

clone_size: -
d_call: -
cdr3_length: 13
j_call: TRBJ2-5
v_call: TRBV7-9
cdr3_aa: CASSLVTSETQYF
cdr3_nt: TGTGCCAGCAGCTTAGTGACTAGTGAGACCCAGTACTTC

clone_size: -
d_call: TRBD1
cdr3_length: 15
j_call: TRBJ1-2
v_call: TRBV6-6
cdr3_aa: CASSDIRTGVSGYTF
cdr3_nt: TGTGCCAGCAGTGACATACGGACAGGAGTGAGTGGCTACACCTTC

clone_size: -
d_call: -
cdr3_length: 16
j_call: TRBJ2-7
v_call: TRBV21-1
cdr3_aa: CANPLKLQDISYEQYF
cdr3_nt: TGTGCCAACCCACTAAAACTACAAGATATCTCCTACGAGCAGTACTTC

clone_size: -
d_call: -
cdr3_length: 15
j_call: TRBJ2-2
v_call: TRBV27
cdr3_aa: CASSLGTVNTGELFF
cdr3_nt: TGTGCCAGCAGTTTGGGGACTGTGAACACCGGGGAGCTGTTTTTT

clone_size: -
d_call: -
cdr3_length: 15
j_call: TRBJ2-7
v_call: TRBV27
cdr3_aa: CASSPTSGSSYEQYF
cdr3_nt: TGTGCCAGCAGTCCCACATCAGGAAGCTCCTACGAGCAGTACTTC

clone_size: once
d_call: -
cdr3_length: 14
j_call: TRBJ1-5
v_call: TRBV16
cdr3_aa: CASSQSSLNQPQHF
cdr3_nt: TGTGCCAGCAGCCAATCGTCCCTCAATCAGCCCCAGCATTTT

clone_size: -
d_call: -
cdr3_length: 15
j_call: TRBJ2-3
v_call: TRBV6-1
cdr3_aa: CASSESGFGTDTQYF
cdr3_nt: TGTGCCAGCAGTGAATCAGGGTTCGGTACAGATACGCAGTATTTT

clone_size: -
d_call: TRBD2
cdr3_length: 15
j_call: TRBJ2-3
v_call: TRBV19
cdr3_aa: CASAELRGNTDTQYF
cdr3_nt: TGTGCCAGTGCCGAGCTGCGGGGGAACACAGATACGCAGTATTTT

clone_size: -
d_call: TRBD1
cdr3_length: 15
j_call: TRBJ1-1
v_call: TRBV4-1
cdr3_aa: CASSQLTGANTEAFF
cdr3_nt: TGCGCCAGCAGCCAATTGACAGGGGCCAACACTGAAGCTTTCTTT

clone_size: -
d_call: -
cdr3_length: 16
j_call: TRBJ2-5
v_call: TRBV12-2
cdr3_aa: CASRLASSGVQETQYF
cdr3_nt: TGTGCAAGTCGCTTAGCGTCTAGCGGGGTTCAAGAGACCCAGTACTTC

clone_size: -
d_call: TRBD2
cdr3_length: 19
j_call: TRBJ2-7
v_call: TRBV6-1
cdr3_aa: CASSELLHSLGGVAYEQYF
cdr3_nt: TGTGCCAGCAGTGAATTGTTGCATAGTTTGGGAGGGGTCGCCTACGAGCAGTACTTC

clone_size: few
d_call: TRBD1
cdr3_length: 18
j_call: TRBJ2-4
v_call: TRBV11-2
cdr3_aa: CASSLDRRTGVAKNIQYF
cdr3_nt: TGTGCCAGCAGCTTAGATCGACGGACAGGAGTAGCCAAAAACATTCAGTACTTC

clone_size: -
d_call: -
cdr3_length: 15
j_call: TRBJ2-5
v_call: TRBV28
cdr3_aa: CASSSLLQGRETQYF
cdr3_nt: TGTGCCAGCAGTTCCTTGCTTCAGGGGAGAGAGACCCAGTACTTC

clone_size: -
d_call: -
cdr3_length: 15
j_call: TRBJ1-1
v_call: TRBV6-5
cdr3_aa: CASTQGVPMNTEAFF
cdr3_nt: TGTGCCAGCACCCAAGGGGTCCCCATGAACACTGAAGCTTTCTTT

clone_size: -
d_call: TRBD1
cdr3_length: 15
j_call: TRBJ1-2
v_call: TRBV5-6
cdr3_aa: CASSFSTGAYYGYTF
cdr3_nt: TGTGCCAGCAGCTTTTCTACAGGGGCTTACTATGGCTACACCTTC

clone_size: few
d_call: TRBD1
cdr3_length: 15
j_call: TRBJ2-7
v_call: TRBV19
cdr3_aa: CASSASGTGGYEQYF
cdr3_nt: TGTGCCAGTAGTGCCTCCGGGACAGGGGGGTACGAGCAGTACTTC

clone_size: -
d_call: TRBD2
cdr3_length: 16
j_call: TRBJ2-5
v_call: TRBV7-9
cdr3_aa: CASSLTSGGAGQTQYF
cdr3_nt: TGTGCCAGCAGCCTGACTAGCGGGGGGGCCGGACAGACCCAGTACTTC

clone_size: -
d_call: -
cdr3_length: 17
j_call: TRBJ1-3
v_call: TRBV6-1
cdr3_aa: CASSEEVRRVSGNTIYF
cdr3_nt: TGTGCCAGCAGTGAAGAAGTCAGGCGAGTCTCTGGAAACACCATATATTTT

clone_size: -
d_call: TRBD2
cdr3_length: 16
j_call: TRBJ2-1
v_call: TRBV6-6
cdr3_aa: CASSQGLAGAYNEQFF
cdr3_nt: TGTGCCAGCAGCCAAGGACTAGCGGGGGCCTACAATGAGCAGTTCTTC

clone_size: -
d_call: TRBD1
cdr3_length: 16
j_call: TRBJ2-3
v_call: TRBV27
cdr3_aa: CASSLSAGTGTDTQYF
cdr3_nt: TGTGCCAGCAGTTTATCGGCCGGGACAGGGACAGATACGCAGTATTTT

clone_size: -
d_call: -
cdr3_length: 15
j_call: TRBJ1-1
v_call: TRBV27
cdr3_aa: CASSFNLRGGTEAFF
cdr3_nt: TGTGCCAGCAGTTTTAACTTAAGGGGGGGCACTGAAGCTTTCTTT

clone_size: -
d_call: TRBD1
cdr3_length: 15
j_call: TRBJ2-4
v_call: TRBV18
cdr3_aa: CASSPQTGVKNIQYF
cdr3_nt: TGTGCCAGCTCACCACAGACAGGGGTCAAAAACATTCAGTACTTC

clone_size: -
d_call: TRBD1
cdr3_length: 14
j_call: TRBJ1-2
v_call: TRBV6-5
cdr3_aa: CASSRQGLGVGYTF
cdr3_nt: TGTGCCAGCAGTAGACAGGGCTTAGGGGTCGGCTACACCTTC

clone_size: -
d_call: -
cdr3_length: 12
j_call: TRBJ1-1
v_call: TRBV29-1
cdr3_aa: CSVAGLNTEAFF
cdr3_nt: TGCAGCGTTGCTGGGCTAAACACTGAAGCTTTCTTT

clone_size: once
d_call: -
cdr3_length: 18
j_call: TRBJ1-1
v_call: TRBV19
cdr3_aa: CASSIQKRGGTFNTEAFF
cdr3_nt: TGTGCCAGTAGTATCCAAAAAAGGGGGGGAACCTTCAACACTGAAGCTTTCTTT

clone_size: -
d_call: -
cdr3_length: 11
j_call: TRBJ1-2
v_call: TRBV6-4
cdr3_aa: CASSAGGVYTF
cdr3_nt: TGTGCCAGCAGCGCAGGAGGGGTCTACACCTTC

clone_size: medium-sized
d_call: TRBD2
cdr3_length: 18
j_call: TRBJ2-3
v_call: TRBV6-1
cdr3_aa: CASSDGTSGPLHTDTQYF
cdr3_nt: TGTGCCAGCAGTGACGGGACTAGCGGGCCGCTCCATACAGATACGCAGTATTTT

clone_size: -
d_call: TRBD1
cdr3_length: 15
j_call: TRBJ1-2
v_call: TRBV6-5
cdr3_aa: CASSSGTGGNYGYTF
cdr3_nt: TGTGCCAGCAGCTCCGGGACAGGGGGTAACTATGGCTACACCTTC

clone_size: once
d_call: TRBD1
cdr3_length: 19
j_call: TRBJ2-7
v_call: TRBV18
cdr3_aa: CASSPPWDRALPNPYEQYF
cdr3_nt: TGTGCCAGCTCACCTCCATGGGACAGGGCTTTACCGAATCCCTACGAGCAGTACTTC

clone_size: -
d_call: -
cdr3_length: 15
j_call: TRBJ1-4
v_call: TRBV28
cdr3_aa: CASSPGQSYNEKLFF
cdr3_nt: TGTGCCAGCAGTCCCGGACAGTCCTATAATGAAAAACTGTTTTTT

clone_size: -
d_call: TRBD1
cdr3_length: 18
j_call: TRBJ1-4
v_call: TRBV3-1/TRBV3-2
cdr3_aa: CASSQIRTGLVTNEKLFF
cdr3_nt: TGTGCCAGCAGCCAAATAAGGACAGGGCTAGTAACTAATGAAAAACTGTTTTTT

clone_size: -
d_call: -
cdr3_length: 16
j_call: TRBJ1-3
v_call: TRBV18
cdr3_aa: CASSLPTGISGNTIYF
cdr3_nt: TGTGCCAGCTCACTCCCCACAGGGATCTCTGGAAACACCATATATTTT

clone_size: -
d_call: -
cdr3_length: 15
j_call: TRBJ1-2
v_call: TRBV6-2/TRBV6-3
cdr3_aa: CASSYSQGALGGYTF
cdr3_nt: TGTGCCAGCAGTTACTCACAGGGAGCCCTCGGTGGCTACACCTTC